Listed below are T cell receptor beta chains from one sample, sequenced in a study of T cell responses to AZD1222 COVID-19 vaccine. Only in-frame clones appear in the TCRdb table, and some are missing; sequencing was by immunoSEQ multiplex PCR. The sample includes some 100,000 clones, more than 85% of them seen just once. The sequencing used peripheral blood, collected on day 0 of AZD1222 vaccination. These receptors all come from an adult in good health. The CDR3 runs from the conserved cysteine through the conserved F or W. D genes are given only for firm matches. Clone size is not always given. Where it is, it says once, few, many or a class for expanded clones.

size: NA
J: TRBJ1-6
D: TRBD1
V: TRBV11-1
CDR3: CASSFRGWNSPLHF
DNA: TGTGCCAGCAGCTTCAGGGGGTGGAATTCACCCCTCCACTTT

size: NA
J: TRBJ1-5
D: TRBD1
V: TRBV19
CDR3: CASSQGTGGGNQPQHF
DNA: TGTGCCAGTAGTCAGGGGACAGGGGGCGGCAATCAGCCCCAGCATTTT

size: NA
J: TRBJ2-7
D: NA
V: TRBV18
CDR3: CASSRGAREQYF
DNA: TGTGCCAGCTCACGGGGGGCGAGGGAGCAGTACTTC

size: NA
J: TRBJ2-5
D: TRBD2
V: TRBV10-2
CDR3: CASSDGTSSSYGETQYF
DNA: TGCGCCAGCAGTGACGGGACTAGCTCCTCCTACGGAGAGACCCAGTACTTC

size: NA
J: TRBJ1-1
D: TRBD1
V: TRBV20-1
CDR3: CSASKFRDRGLGTEAFF
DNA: TGCAGTGCTAGTAAGTTCCGGGACAGGGGGCTTGGGACTGAAGCTTTCTTT

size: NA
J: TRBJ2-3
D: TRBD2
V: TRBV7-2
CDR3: CASSPRTSGNTDTQYF
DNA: TGTGCCAGCAGCCCCCGGACTAGCGGGAACACAGATACGCAGTATTTT

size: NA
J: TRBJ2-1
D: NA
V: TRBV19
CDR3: CASSIDRAVNEQFF
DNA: TGTGCCAGTAGTATCGACCGGGCGGTGAATGAGCAGTTCTTC

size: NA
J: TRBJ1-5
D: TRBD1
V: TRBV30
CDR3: CAWSGQGRQPQHF
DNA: TGTGCCTGGAGTGGACAGGGGAGGCAGCCCCAGCATTTT

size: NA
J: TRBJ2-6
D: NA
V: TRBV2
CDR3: CASSGWRTTSGANVLTF
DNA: TGTGCCAGCAGTGGGTGGCGGACTACCTCTGGGGCCAACGTCCTGACTTTC

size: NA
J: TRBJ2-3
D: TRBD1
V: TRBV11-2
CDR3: CASSIYRGRSTDTQYF
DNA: TGTGCCAGCAGCATTTACAGGGGGCGAAGCACAGATACGCAGTATTTT

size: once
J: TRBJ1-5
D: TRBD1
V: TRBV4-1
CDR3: CASSHATGENYPQHF
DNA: TGCGCCAGCAGCCACGCGACAGGGGAAAACTACCCCCAGCATTTT

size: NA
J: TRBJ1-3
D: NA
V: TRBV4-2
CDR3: CASSQELQPGGNTIYF
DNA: TGTGCCAGCAGCCAAGAGCTCCAGCCCGGGGGAAACACCATATATTTT

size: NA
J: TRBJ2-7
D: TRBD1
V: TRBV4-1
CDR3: CASSQSRTGVYEQYF
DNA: TGCGCCAGCAGCCAGTCGAGGACAGGGGTTTACGAGCAGTACTTC

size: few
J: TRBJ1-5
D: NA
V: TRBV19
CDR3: CASSLGGYQPQHF
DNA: TGTGCCAGTAGCTTGGGGGGCTATCAGCCCCAGCATTTT

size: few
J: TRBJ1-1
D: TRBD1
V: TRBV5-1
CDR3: CASSFGQVTEAFF
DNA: TGCGCCAGCAGCTTCGGACAGGTTACTGAAGCTTTCTTT

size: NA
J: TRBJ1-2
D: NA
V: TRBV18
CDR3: CASSPPAGNGYTF
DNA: TGTGCCAGCTCACCACCCGCGGGTAACGGCTACACCTTC

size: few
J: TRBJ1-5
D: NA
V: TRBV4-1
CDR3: CASSQEGIGNQPQHF
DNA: TGCGCCAGCAGCCAAGAGGGGATCGGCAATCAGCCCCAGCATTTT